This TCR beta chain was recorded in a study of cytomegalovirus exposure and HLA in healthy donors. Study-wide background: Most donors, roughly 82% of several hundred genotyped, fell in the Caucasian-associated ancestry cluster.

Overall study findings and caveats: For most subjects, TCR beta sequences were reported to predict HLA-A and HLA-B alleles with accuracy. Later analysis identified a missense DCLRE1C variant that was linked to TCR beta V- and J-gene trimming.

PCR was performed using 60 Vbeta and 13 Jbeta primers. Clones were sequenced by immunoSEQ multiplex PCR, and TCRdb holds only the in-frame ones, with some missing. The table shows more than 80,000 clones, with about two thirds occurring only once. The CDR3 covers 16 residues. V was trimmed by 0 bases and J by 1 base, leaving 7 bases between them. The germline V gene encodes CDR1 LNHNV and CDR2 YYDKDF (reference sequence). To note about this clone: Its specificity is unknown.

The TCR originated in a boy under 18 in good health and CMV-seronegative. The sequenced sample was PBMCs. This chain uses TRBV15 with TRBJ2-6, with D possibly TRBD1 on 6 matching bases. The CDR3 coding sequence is TGTGCCACCAGCAGAGATCAGGGGTCTGGGGCCAACGTCCTGACTTTC. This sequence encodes CATSRDQGSGANVLTF.